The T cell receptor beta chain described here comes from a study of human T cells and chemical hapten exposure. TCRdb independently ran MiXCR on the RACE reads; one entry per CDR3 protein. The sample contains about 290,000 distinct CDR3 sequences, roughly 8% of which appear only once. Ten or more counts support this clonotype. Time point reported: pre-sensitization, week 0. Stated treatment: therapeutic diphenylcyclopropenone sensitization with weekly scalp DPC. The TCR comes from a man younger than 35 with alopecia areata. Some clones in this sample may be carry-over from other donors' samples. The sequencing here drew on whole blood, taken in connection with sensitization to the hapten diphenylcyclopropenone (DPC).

Here the CDR3 reads CAARDSNTEAFF. DNA for the CDR3: TGTGCCGCCCGGGACAGTAACACTGAAGCTTTCTTT. The genes are TRBV6-2 or TRBV6-3 and TRBJ1-1, with 7 bases aligning to TRBD1. This CDR3 is 12 amino acids long. Trimming removed 11 bases from V and 2 bases from J; junction bases left unmatched: 5. Germline CDR1 MNHEY, CDR2 SVGEGT.